Listed here is a single TCR beta chain. Its target is not known. The record originates from a study of T-cell memory formation after mild COVID-19. General study findings and limits: Of the contracting clones, CD4+ ones lay mainly in CM and EM, and CD8+ ones in EMRA.

TCRdb processed the 5' RACE reads anew with MiXCR; each CDR3 protein has one entry. The sample lists 250,000 to 350,000 distinct CDR3 sequences, around 19% seen once, with around a fifth in the top ten. This CDR3 region has 14 residues. V gave up 3 bases and J gave up 12 bases, with 15 bases separating them. Germline CDR1 is LGHDT and CDR2 is YNNKEL (reference sequence). The chain employs TRBV3-1 and TRBJ1-6; D is undetermined. The TCR comes from a man aged 18-30 years who had mild COVID-19 (a few samples of this study predate the infection). Cell type and time point are not known. Sequencing was carried out using PBMCs or a T cell subset sorted from them (not recorded which). The CDR3 loop reads CASSQLAEEKPLHF. DNA of the CDR3: TGTGCCAGCAGCCAGCTTGCGGAGGAAAAACCCCTCCACTTT.